The next 22 T cell receptor beta chains were all read from a single sample in a study of blood T cells in healthy people across ages. The second PCR ran roughly 6 to 11 cycles with a sample-barcoded 5' primer and J-beta primers. TCRdb itself ran the 5' RACE reads through MiXCR, one entry per CDR3 protein. Among 800,000 to 900,000 distinct CDR3 sequences listed, around two thirds were seen once. The sample taken for sequencing was blood. The receptor set was obtained from a man between 25 and 39 years old in good health.

V and J are TRBV11-3 and TRBJ2-1; TRBD2 might be the D (7 bases). This CDR3 region has 14 residues. Trimming left V 8 bases short and J 5 bases short, with 16 bases between. CDR1 SGHNT and CDR2 YENEEA come from the germline V gene. CDR3 sequence reads: CASALGGANNEQFF. For the CDR3, the DNA is TGTGCCAGCGCATTGGGGGGGGCCAACAATGAGCAGTTCTTC.

Details on this clonotype: Sequence at one end of the junction differs from germline and may be a read error. This chain links TRBV12-3 or TRBV12-4 with TRBJ2-6, with a weak D call TRBD1 (5 bases). CDR3 length equals 15 residues. The CDR3 spells CASIDLRSGANVLTF. CDR3 DNA sequence: TGTGCCAGCATCGACCTTCGCTCTGGGGCCAACGTTCTGACTTTC.

This clonotype was picked up one time. The J gene is TRBJ2-3, the V gene TRBV15; D is perhaps TRBD2 (5 bases). The germline V and J ends were trimmed by 4 bases and 1 base, with 9 bases remaining between them. CDR3 length: 14 amino acids. Germline CDR1 reads LNHNV; CDR2 reads YYDKDF (reference sequence). The CDR3 sequence is CATSNPEGTDTQYF. The CDR3 DNA reads TGTGCCACCAGCAATCCGGAGGGCACAGATACGCAGTATTTT.

V gene TRBV30 combines with J gene TRBJ2-4; D uncertain. The closer fit of TRBJ2-7 to the DNA end suggests the J call may be wrong. Per the germline V gene, CDR1 is GTSNPN and CDR2 is SVGIG (reference sequence). The CDR3 totals 14 residues. The CDR3 loop reads CAWSGELGTYEQYF. CDR3 nucleotides: TGTGCCTGGAGTGGCGAGCTCGGCACCTACGAGCAGTACTTC.

This chain links TRBV4-3 with TRBJ2-7; the D gene is possibly TRBD2 (7 bases). The DNA end is more similar to TRBJ2-4, so the J call may be wrong. Germline V gene data show CDR1 as LGHNA and CDR2 as YSLEER. The CDR3 covers 16 residues. This CDR3 is CASSQAGATRVNIQYF. CDR3 in DNA: TGCGCCAGCAGCCAGGCGGGGGCCACGAGAGTTAACATTCAGTACTTC.

V and J are TRBV7-3 and TRBJ1-2; unclear D gene. The germline V gene has CDR1 SGHTA and CDR2 FQGTGA. There are 15 residues in the CDR3. The V end lost 4 bases, the J end lost 4 bases, and 16 bases lay between the germline ends. This CDR3 is CASSSLTRNIYGYTF. CDR3 in DNA: TGTGCCAGCAGCTCCTTGACGCGGAATATCTATGGCTACACCTTC.

The chain couples TRBV28 to TRBJ2-7, with TRBD1 as a possible D gene (5 bases). The CDR3 consists of 15 residues. The germline gives CDR1 MDHEN, CDR2 SYDVKM. Trimming removed 4 bases at V and 4 bases at J, with 17 bases between. CDR3 amino acids: CASSSSPAGRYEQYF. Here the CDR3 DNA reads TGTGCCAGCAGTTCCTCCCCGGCAGGGCGTTACGAGCAGTACTTC.

This clonotype has more than one count but fewer than ten. The CDR3 DNA reads as TGTGCCACCAGTGGTAACAGGGCAATACAAGAGACCCAGTACTTC. Amino acids: CATSGNRAIQETQYF. This chain uses TRBV24-1 with TRBJ2-5; TRBD1 is a possible D gene (6 bases). The CDR3 totals 15 residues. The V gene lost 5 bases and the J gene lost 2 bases, with 14 bases spanning the gap. Germline V gives CDR1 KGHDR, CDR2 SFDVKD.

This rearrangement joins TRBV4-2 to TRBJ2-3, with 8 nucleotides matching TRBD2. The CDR3 has 16 amino acids. From germline, CDR1 is LGHNA and CDR2 YNFKEQ. After removal of 0 bases from V and 7 bases from J, the junction contained 9 bases not matched to a gene. CDR3: CASSQDGAGGPNTQYF. The CDR3 DNA sequence: TGTGCCAGCAGCCAAGATGGCGCGGGGGGACCAAATACGCAGTATTTT.

The J gene is TRBJ1-6, the V gene TRBV5-5, with D possibly TRBD1 on 5 matching bases. This CDR3 region has 15 residues. Per the germline V gene, CDR1 is SGHKS and CDR2 is YYEKEE (reference sequence). Between the trimmed V and J ends, which lost 3 bases and 6 bases, there was a span of 13 bases. The CDR3 spells CASSYDGGGNSPLHF. The CDR3 DNA reads as TGTGCCAGCAGCTACGACGGTGGGGGTAATTCACCCCTCCACTTT.

This clonotype was picked up one time. The genes are TRBV20-1 and TRBJ2-3; possible D gene TRBD2, 6 bases. V dropped 4 bases and J dropped 0 bases, with 17 bases sitting between them. The V gene's germline CDR1 is DFQATT and CDR2 SNEGSKA (reference sequence). The CDR3 length is 16 residues. CDR3 protein: CSAKLLAGISTDTQYF. The CDR3 DNA is TGCAGTGCTAAGTTATTGGCGGGGATTAGCACAGATACGCAGTATTTT.

This chain connects TRBV27 to TRBJ1-2, with 9 bases identical to TRBD1. The germline V gene encodes CDR1 MNHEY and CDR2 SMNVEV (reference sequence). This CDR3 contains 15 residues. The V and J ends lost 4 bases and 4 bases, in that order; junction bases with no gene match: 7. The CDR3 here is CASSSRQGDGYGYTF. For the CDR3, the DNA is TGTGCCAGCAGTTCCCGACAGGGGGACGGCTATGGCTACACCTTC.

V gene TRBV28 combines with J gene TRBJ2-7; 13 nucleotides match TRBD2. This CDR3 comprises 16 residues. J lost 3 bases, V lost 5 bases, and 7 bases had no gene match. Germline V lookup: CDR1 MDHEN, CDR2 SYDVKM. The CDR3 sequence: CASSPGLAGNHYEQYF. Written as DNA, the CDR3 is TGTGCCAGCAGTCCGGGACTAGCGGGGAATCACTACGAGCAGTACTTC.

This clonotype was detected only a few times. This chain uses TRBV6-1 with TRBJ2-1; 10 nucleotides align to TRBD2. The V gene end was trimmed by 9 bases and the J gene end by 6 bases; junction bases not matched to a gene: 8. Germline V gene lookup returns CDR1 MNHNS and CDR2 SASEGT. CDR3 length: 14 residues. The CDR3 DNA reads as TGTGCCAGTTCGTTGACTAGCGGGCGCAATGAGCAGTTCTTC. Translated, it gives CASSLTSGRNEQFF.

This clonotype was recorded a few times. V gene TRBV3-1 combines with J gene TRBJ2-3; 8 bases are a match to TRBD2. V gave up 4 bases and J gave up 2 bases; unmatched junction bases: 5. CDR3 length: 15 amino acids. Germline V gene lookup returns CDR1 LGHDT and CDR2 YNNKEL (reference sequence). Here the CDR3 reads CASSLISGNTDTQYF. Written as DNA, the CDR3 is TGTGCCAGCAGCCTTATTAGCGGGAACACAGATACGCAGTATTTT.

This chain joins TRBV7-2 and TRBJ2-3; 7 bases are shared with TRBD2. The CDR3 has 16 residues. V was pared by 6 bases and J by 0 bases, with 9 bases of the junction left unmatched. Germline V gives CDR1 SGHTA, CDR2 FQGNSA. The CDR3 bases are TGTGCCAGCAGACGGGGGGAGCGGATGAGCACAGATACGCAGTATTTT. Protein product: CASRRGERMSTDTQYF.

The gene calls are TRBV20-1 and TRBJ2-1, with TRBD2 matching 9 bases. V was pared by 0 bases and J by 12 bases, with 9 bases of the junction left unmatched. CDR1 DFQATT and CDR2 SNEGSKA come from the germline V gene (reference sequence). CDR3 length equals 14 residues. The DNA for the CDR3 is TGCAGTGCTAGAGAGCGGGGGGGCGAGGAATGGCAGTTCTTC. Translating gives CSARERGGEEWQFF.

The chain uses TRBV5-6 and TRBJ2-5; TRBD1 might be the D (5 bases). This CDR3 is 17 amino acids long. V was shortened by 1 base and J by 0 bases, with 16 bases between the two germline ends. Germline assignment: CDR1 SGHDT and CDR2 YYEEEE. Here the CDR3 DNA reads TGTGCCAGCAGCTTGAATCGCCAGGGTGTTCACCAAGAGACCCAGTACTTC. It specifies CASSLNRQGVHQETQYF.

This sequence joins TRBV10-3 and TRBJ2-3; D is unclear. V lost 0 bases to trimming and J lost 4 bases, with 14 bases between them. The germline V gene encodes CDR1 ENHRY and CDR2 SYGVKD. CDR3 length equals 16 residues. Written as DNA, the CDR3 is TGTGCCATCAGTGAGTCTGTAGCTCCCCGCCCAGATACGCAGTATTTT. Its protein is CAISESVAPRPDTQYF.

The chain uses TRBV7-2 and TRBJ1-1; maybe TRBD1 (5 bases). V was cut by 5 bases and J by 4 bases, with 17 bases left in between. Germline lookup yields CDR1 SGHTA and CDR2 FQGNSA. CDR3 size: 15 residues. CDR3 protein: CASSTQGFSGTEAFF. The CDR3 nucleotides are TGTGCCAGCAGCACCCAGGGTTTTTCGGGCACTGAAGCTTTCTTT.

The chain combines TRBV10-3 with TRBJ2-7, with D unresolved. The germline V and J ends were trimmed by 6 bases and 6 bases, with 12 bases remaining between them. Germline V lookup: CDR1 ENHRY, CDR2 SYGVKD. The CDR3 covers 12 residues. CDR3: CAISRAGGEQYF. DNA of the CDR3: TGTGCCATCAGCCGGGCCGGTGGCGAGCAGTACTTC.

CDR3 sequence reads: CASNIQGTSNTGELFF. The DNA of the CDR3 is TGTGCCAGCAACATACAGGGGACCTCGAACACCGGGGAGCTGTTTTTT. The V and J genes are TRBV27 and TRBJ2-2; 7 bases are a match to TRBD1. V dropped 7 bases and J dropped 0; count of bases not matched to a gene: 8. The CDR3 spans 16 residues. Germline lookup yields CDR1 MNHEY and CDR2 SMNVEV (reference sequence).